This T cell receptor beta chain derives from a study of cytomegalovirus exposure and HLA in healthy donors. As concerns this clone: Its specificity is unknown.

Whole-study findings and limits: It was assumed in the presence/absence analyses that sequencing depth was roughly uniform across donors. In a later analysis, a genetic analysis reported fewer productive-TCR N-insertions in an Asian-associated ancestry cluster than the cohort average. Within an earlier analysis, most TCR beta V segments proved productive either about 90% or about 30% of the time.

The PCR employed 60 Vbeta primers together with 13 Jbeta primers. Profiling relied on immunoSEQ multiplex PCR, and the TCRdb table lists in-frame clones only, not all of them. The repertoire includes approximately 77,000 clones, roughly 80% of them detected once, and around 4.3% sits in the top ten. J was trimmed by 8 bases and V by 6 bases; bases with no gene match: 7. The CDR3 runs 13 residues. Germline lookup yields CDR1 KGHSH and CDR2 LQKENI. This clonotype was obtained from a man aged 35 to 55 in good health and CMV-seronegative. This rearrangement joins TRBV18 to TRBJ2-4; TRBD2 agrees at 7 bases. The sample was PBMCs. CDR3 region: CASSRDGRDIQYF. DNA of the CDR3: TGTGCCAGCTCGCGGGATGGGAGGGACATTCAGTACTTC. The variable domain in full, with the rest retrieved from reference TRBV18 and TRBJ2-4, is NAGVMQNPRHLVRRRGQEARLRCSPMKGHSHVYWYRQLPEEGLKFMVYLQKENIIDESGMPKERFSAEFPKEGPSILRIQQVVRGDSAAYFCASSRDGRDIQYFGAGTRLSVL.